This TCR beta chain was recovered during a study of T cell responses to AZD1222 COVID-19 vaccine. Profiled with immunoSEQ multiplex PCR; TCRdb holds only in-frame clones, not every one. The sample yields about 130,000 clones, 75% to 95% seen once. Germline CDR1 and CDR2: SEHNR and FQNEAQ (reference sequence). The CDR3 length is 12 residues. Trimming cost V 5 bases and J 4 bases, with 8 bases left between them. The receptor's source is an adult in good health. The input for sequencing was peripheral blood, taken on day 0 of AZD1222 vaccination. The gene calls are TRBV7-9 and TRBJ1-2; no firm D call. The CDR3: CASSTNSYGYTF. CDR3 nucleotide sequence: TGTGCCAGCAGCACGAACAGCTATGGCTACACCTTC.